A single sample gave rise to the 13 T cell receptor beta chains below, sequenced in a study of blood T cell repertoires in COVID-19. Repertoires were generated with immunoSEQ multiplex PCR, while TCRdb's copy carries only in-frame clones and drops some. The sample carries roughly 200,000 clones, more than 75% recorded once. What was sequenced was peripheral blood. Receptor source: a man aged 40-50 years with active or convalescent COVID-19.

This chain links TRBV6-5 with TRBJ2-7; TRBD2 aligns across 9 bases. Trimming cost V 3 bases and J 6 bases; bases outside gene matches: 9. Germline CDR1 and CDR2: MNHEY and SVGAGI. This CDR3 comprises 15 residues. CDR3 in DNA: TGTGCCAGCAGTTATGGGCGGGGGGGCACCGTCGAGCAGTACTTC. As protein: CASSYGRGGTVEQYF.

V and J are TRBV19 and TRBJ2-2, with 11 bases aligning to TRBD2. Germline V gene data show CDR1 as LNHDA and CDR2 as SQIVND (reference sequence). V was pared by 3 bases and J by 0 bases, with 3 bases of the junction left unmatched. The CDR3 runs to 17 residues. In DNA, the CDR3 is TGTGCCAGTAGTATCCTAGCGGGGGGCGCGAACACCGGGGAGCTGTTTTTT. The encoded protein is CASSILAGGANTGELFF. The full variable domain, with the rest looked up from reference TRBV19 and TRBJ2-2, is DGGITQSPKYLFRKEGQNVTLSCEQNLNHDAMYWYRQDPGQGLRLIYYSQIVNDFQKGDIAEGYSVSREKKESFPLTVTSAQKNPTAFYLCASSILAGGANTGELFFGEGSRLTVL.

The chain uses TRBV3-1 (or the pseudogene TRBV3-2) and TRBJ2-1; 7 bases match TRBD2. The CDR3 consists of 16 residues. Trimming removed 0 bases from V and 0 bases from J; junction bases left unmatched: 2. CDR1 LGHDT and CDR2 YNNKEL come from the germline V gene (reference sequence). The CDR3 nucleotides read TGTGCCAGCAGCCAAGAGGGGACTATCTCCTACAATGAGCAGTTCTTC. This gives the protein CASSQEGTISYNEQFF.

The rearrangement links TRBV7-6 to TRBJ2-1, with 8 positions matching TRBD1. The junction had 5 bases not matched to a gene; V was cut back by 5 bases and J by 2 bases. CDR1 SGHVS and CDR2 FNYEAQ come from the germline V gene. The CDR3 runs to 15 residues. CDR3 region: CASSLGTGPYNEQFF. Here the CDR3 DNA reads TGTGCCAGCAGCCTCGGGACAGGTCCCTACAATGAGCAGTTCTTC. The full variable domain, with the rest looked up from reference TRBV7-6 and TRBJ2-1, is GAGVSQSPRYKVTKRGQDVALRCDPISGHVSLYWYRQALGQGPEFLTYFNYEAQQDKSGLPNDRFSAERPEGSISTLTIQRTEQRDSAMYRCASSLGTGPYNEQFFGPGTRLTVL.

The table lists this clone with a count of one. The J gene is TRBJ1-1, the V gene TRBV2; D might be TRBD1 (6 bases). The ends were cut back, 5 bases at V and 4 bases at J, with 14 bases in the middle. Germline V CDR1 and CDR2: SNHLY, FYNNEI. The CDR3 totals 14 residues. The CDR3 here is CASSRGGEGTEAFF. In DNA form, the CDR3 reads TGTGCCAGCAGTAGGGGGGGCGAGGGCACTGAAGCTTTCTTT.

The chain recombines TRBV20-1 with TRBJ1-6; 8 nucleotides match TRBD1. Germline-derived CDR1 and CDR2 are DFQATT and SNEGSKA (reference sequence). The CDR3 length is 13 residues. The ends lost 3 bases at V and 10 bases at J; junction bases unmatched: 5. CDR3: CSASSDRGSPLHF. The CDR3 region has the DNA TGCAGTGCTAGTTCCGACAGGGGATCACCCCTCCACTTT.

The J gene is TRBJ2-7, the V gene TRBV5-1, with D tentatively TRBD1 (6 bases). The CDR3 sequence is 13 residues long. Germline-derived CDR1 and CDR2 are SGHRS and YFSETQ. Trimming cost V 6 bases and J 4 bases, with 14 bases left between them. CDR3 region: CASTRDNLYEQYF. DNA of the CDR3: TGCGCCAGCACCCGGGACAATTTATACGAGCAGTACTTC.

The CDR3 DNA sequence: TGTGCCAGCTCACCACGAGTTCAGGGGCAACAGAATGAAAAACTGTTTTTT. Protein product: CASSPRVQGQQNEKLFF. The V gene is TRBV18, the J gene TRBJ1-4; D is possibly TRBD1 (6 bases). The CDR3 has 17 residues. V lost 1 base and J 5 bases, leaving 17 bases between the germline ends. The germline V gene encodes CDR1 KGHSH and CDR2 LQKENI. Based on the CDR3 plus reference TRBV18 and TRBJ1-4, the full variable domain is NAGVMQNPRHLVRRRGQEARLRCSPMKGHSHVYWYRQLPEEGLKFMVYLQKENIIDESGMPKERFSAEFPKEGPSILRIQQVVRGDSAAYFCASSPRVQGQQNEKLFFGSGTQLSVL.

In its sample, this clone was seen once. V gene TRBV5-1 combines with J gene TRBJ2-3, with D perhaps TRBD2 (5 bases). Trimming removed 0 bases at V and 3 bases at J, with 5 bases between. Germline CDR1 is SGHRS and CDR2 is YFSETQ. The CDR3 has 13 residues. The CDR3 region is CASSLGGTDTQYF. Here the CDR3 DNA reads TGCGCCAGCAGCTTGGGAGGGACAGATACGCAGTATTTT.

This sequence joins TRBV3-1 (or the pseudogene TRBV3-2) and TRBJ2-4, with D perhaps matching TRBD2 (5 bases). The CDR3 has 16 residues. The V gene lost 5 bases and the J gene lost 0 bases, with 14 bases spanning the gap. Germline values: CDR1 LGHDT, CDR2 YNNKEL (reference sequence). The CDR3 DNA sequence: TGTGCCAGCAGCGTATTGGACGGGGTAGCCAAAAACATTCAGTACTTC. Protein product: CASSVLDGVAKNIQYF.

This CDR3 reads CAWSDPFGSGGWTDTQYF. Written as DNA, the CDR3 is TGTGCCTGGAGTGACCCCTTCGGAAGCGGGGGGTGGACAGATACGCAGTATTTT. The chain combines TRBV30 with TRBJ2-3; 9 bases are a match to TRBD2. The V gene end was trimmed by 1 base and the J gene end by 3 bases; junction bases not matched to a gene: 14. Germline loops: CDR1 GTSNPN, CDR2 SVGIG (reference sequence). The CDR3 is 18 residues long.

J is TRBJ1-5 and V is TRBV29-1; 7 bases map to TRBD1. The junction had 10 bases not matched to a gene; V was cut back by 7 bases and J by 7 bases. The CDR3 runs 13 residues. The germline V gene encodes CDR1 SQVTM and CDR2 ANQGSEA. The CDR3 nucleotides read TGCAGCGCCCCGGGACAGCAAAAACAGCCCCAGCATTTT. Its translation: CSAPGQQKQPQHF.

This chain joins TRBV5-6 and TRBJ2-2; D remains ambiguous. CDR3 length equals 14 residues. The germline CDR1 and CDR2 sequences are SGHDT and YYEEEE. V shed 3 bases and J shed 5 bases, with 11 bases lying between them. CDR3 residues: CASSSITETGELFF. The CDR3 coding sequence is TGTGCCAGCAGCTCCATTACAGAGACCGGGGAGCTGTTTTTT.